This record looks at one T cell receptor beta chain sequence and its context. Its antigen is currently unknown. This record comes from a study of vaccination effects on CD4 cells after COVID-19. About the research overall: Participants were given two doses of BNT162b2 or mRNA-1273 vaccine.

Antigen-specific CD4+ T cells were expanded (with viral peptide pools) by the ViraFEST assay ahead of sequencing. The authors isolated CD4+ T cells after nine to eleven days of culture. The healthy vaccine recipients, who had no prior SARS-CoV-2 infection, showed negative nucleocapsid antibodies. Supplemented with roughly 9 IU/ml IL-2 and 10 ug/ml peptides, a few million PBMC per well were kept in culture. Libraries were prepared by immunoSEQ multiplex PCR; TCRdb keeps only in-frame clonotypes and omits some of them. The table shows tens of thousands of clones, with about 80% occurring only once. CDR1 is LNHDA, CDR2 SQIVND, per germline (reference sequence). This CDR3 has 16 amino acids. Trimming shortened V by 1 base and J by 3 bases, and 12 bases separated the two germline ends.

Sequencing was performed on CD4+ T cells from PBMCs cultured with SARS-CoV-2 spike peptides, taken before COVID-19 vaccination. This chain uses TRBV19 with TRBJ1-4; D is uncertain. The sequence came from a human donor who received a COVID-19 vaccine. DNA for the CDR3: TGTGCCAGTAGTATAGCCCCCCAAGGTTCTAATGAAAAACTGTTTTTT. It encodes CASSIAPQGSNEKLFF.